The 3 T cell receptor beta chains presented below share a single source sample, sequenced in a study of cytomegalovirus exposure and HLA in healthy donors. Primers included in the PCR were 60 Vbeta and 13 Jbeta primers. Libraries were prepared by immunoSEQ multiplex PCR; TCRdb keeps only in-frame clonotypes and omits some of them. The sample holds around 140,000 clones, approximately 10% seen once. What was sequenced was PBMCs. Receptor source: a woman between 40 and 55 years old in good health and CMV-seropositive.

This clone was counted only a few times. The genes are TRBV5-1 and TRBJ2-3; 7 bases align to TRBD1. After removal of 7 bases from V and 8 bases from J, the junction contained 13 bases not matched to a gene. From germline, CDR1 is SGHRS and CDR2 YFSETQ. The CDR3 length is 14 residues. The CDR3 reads CASASGGAIVTQYF. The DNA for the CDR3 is TGCGCCAGCGCCTCAGGGGGTGCGATTGTTACGCAGTATTTT.

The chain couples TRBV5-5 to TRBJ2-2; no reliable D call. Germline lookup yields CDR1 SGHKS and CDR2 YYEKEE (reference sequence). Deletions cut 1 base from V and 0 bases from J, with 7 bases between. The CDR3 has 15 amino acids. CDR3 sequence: CASSLWASNTGELFF. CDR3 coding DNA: TGTGCCAGCAGCTTGTGGGCTTCGAACACCGGGGAGCTGTTTTTT.

The CDR3 sequence: CASSLGYRLGSNQPQHF. The CDR3 nucleotides are TGTGCCAGCAGCTTAGGGTATCGACTGGGTAGCAATCAGCCCCAGCATTTT. V is TRBV7-8 and J is TRBJ1-5; D remains unclear. Germline CDR1 reads SGHVS; CDR2 reads FQNEAQ. The V and J ends lost 1 base and 0 bases respectively, with 13 bases between them. The CDR3 is made up of 17 amino acids.